The rows below give T cell receptor beta chains drawn from one sample of a study of cytomegalovirus exposure and HLA in healthy donors. Assay: immunoSEQ multiplex PCR; the TCRdb copy retains only in-frame clones and omits some. The sample lists approximately 110,000 clones, about 80% occurring once. The specimen sequenced was PBMCs. The source of these receptors is a man aged 40-50 years in good health and CMV-seronegative. CDR3s include the opening cysteine and the closing phenylalanine or tryptophan. Fields, in order: D gene, clone size, J gene, CDR3 length, V gene, CDR3 DNA, CDR3 protein. A D gene is named only where the DNA matches it firmly. Where a row states a size, it is once, few, many or the class of an expanded clone; other rows omit it.

d_gene: TRBD2; abundance: NA; j_gene: TRBJ2-7; len: 14; v_gene: TRBV27; CDR3nt: TGTGCCAGCAGTTTACGTCGGGAGGCCTACGAGCAGTACTTC; CDR3aa: CASSLRREAYEQYF
d_gene: NA; abundance: NA; j_gene: TRBJ1-1; len: 14; v_gene: TRBV4-3; CDR3nt: TGCGCCAGCAGCCAAGGTCCCGACAGTACTGAAGCTTTCTTT; CDR3aa: CASSQGPDSTEAFF
d_gene: TRBD1; abundance: NA; j_gene: TRBJ2-5; len: 15; v_gene: TRBV2; CDR3nt: TGTGCCAGCAGTGAAGGGGACAGGGGGAGCGAGACCCAGTACTTC; CDR3aa: CASSEGDRGSETQYF
d_gene: NA; abundance: NA; j_gene: TRBJ2-5; len: 12; v_gene: TRBV6-5; CDR3nt: TGTGCCAGCAGGGGGGGAGAAGAGACCCAGTACTTC; CDR3aa: CASRGGEETQYF
d_gene: NA; abundance: NA; j_gene: TRBJ1-2; len: 13; v_gene: TRBV7-8; CDR3nt: TGTGCCAGCAGCTTACGGGATGTCTATGGCTACACCTTC; CDR3aa: CASSLRDVYGYTF
d_gene: NA; abundance: NA; j_gene: TRBJ1-6; len: 14; v_gene: TRBV19; CDR3nt: TGTGCCAGTAGTATACAGGGTCCTAATTCACCCCTCCACTTT; CDR3aa: CASSIQGPNSPLHF
d_gene: NA; abundance: NA; j_gene: TRBJ2-5; len: 13; v_gene: TRBV12-5; CDR3nt: TGTGCTAGTGGTTTAGGAGAAACGGAGACCCAGTACTTC; CDR3aa: CASGLGETETQYF
d_gene: NA; abundance: few; j_gene: TRBJ1-1; len: 14; v_gene: TRBV4-1; CDR3nt: TGCGCCAGCAGCACCCGACAGGAGATAACTGAAGCTTTCTTT; CDR3aa: CASSTRQEITEAFF
d_gene: NA; abundance: NA; j_gene: TRBJ2-3; len: 15; v_gene: TRBV6-5; CDR3nt: TGTGCCAGCAGTTACGGTCAGACTAGCACAGATACGCAGTATTTT; CDR3aa: CASSYGQTSTDTQYF
d_gene: NA; abundance: NA; j_gene: TRBJ2-7; len: 13; v_gene: TRBV29-1; CDR3nt: TGCAGCGCCCTCAGGGGGGCGAGGGACGAGCAGTACTTC; CDR3aa: CSALRGARDEQYF
d_gene: NA; abundance: NA; j_gene: TRBJ1-1; len: 12; v_gene: TRBV29-1; CDR3nt: TGCAGCGTACCCCGGCCAGCGGGTGAAGCTTTCTTT; CDR3aa: CSVPRPAGEAFF
d_gene: NA; abundance: NA; j_gene: TRBJ1-6; len: 17; v_gene: TRBV4-1; CDR3nt: TGCGCCAGCAGCCAAGCTGAACTTTGGTTCGACGGGACACCCCTCCACTTT; CDR3aa: CASSQAELWFDGTPLHF
d_gene: NA; abundance: NA; j_gene: TRBJ2-7; len: 12; v_gene: TRBV7-9; CDR3nt: TGTTCCAGCAGTAAACAGGGCTACGAGCAGTACTTC; CDR3aa: CSSSKQGYEQYF
d_gene: TRBD2; abundance: NA; j_gene: TRBJ2-4; len: 16; v_gene: TRBV4-3; CDR3nt: TGCGCCAGCAGCCAAGATTTGGCAGCGGGGGTAAACAGTCAGTACTTC; CDR3aa: CASSQDLAAGVNSQYF
d_gene: NA; abundance: NA; j_gene: TRBJ1-1; len: 14; v_gene: TRBV18; CDR3nt: TGTGCCAGCTCAGGCGGGAGGGGCAACACTGAAGCTTTCTTT; CDR3aa: CASSGGRGNTEAFF
d_gene: TRBD1; abundance: NA; j_gene: TRBJ2-7; len: 15; v_gene: TRBV7-9; CDR3nt: TGTGCCAGCAGCCCTAGGACAGGCGAACGATACGAGCAGTACTTC; CDR3aa: CASSPRTGERYEQYF
d_gene: NA; abundance: NA; j_gene: TRBJ2-5; len: 13; v_gene: TRBV9; CDR3nt: TGTGCCAGCAGCCCCGCGGCCTGGGAGACCCAGTACTTC; CDR3aa: CASSPAAWETQYF
d_gene: NA; abundance: NA; j_gene: TRBJ1-4; len: 14; v_gene: TRBV7-9; CDR3nt: TGTGCCAGCAGCTTTGAGAGGGCGGGAGAAAAACTGTTTTTT; CDR3aa: CASSFERAGEKLFF
d_gene: NA; abundance: NA; j_gene: TRBJ2-4; len: 18; v_gene: TRBV13; CDR3nt: TGTGCCAGCAGCTTTGGAGGGATAAGGAGGCAAGCCAAAAACATTCAGTACTTC; CDR3aa: CASSFGGIRRQAKNIQYF
d_gene: NA; abundance: NA; j_gene: TRBJ1-5; len: 14; v_gene: TRBV7-2; CDR3nt: TGTGCCAGCAGCCTCCGTTCGGGCAATCAGCCCCAGCATTTT; CDR3aa: CASSLRSGNQPQHF
d_gene: TRBD1; abundance: NA; j_gene: TRBJ2-1; len: 15; v_gene: TRBV11-1; CDR3nt: TGTGCCAGCAGTCTCGGGGACAGGGACTACAATGAGCAGTTCTTC; CDR3aa: CASSLGDRDYNEQFF
d_gene: TRBD2; abundance: NA; j_gene: TRBJ2-3; len: 18; v_gene: TRBV7-2; CDR3nt: TGTGCCAGCAGCTTAGGGAGCGGGGGGCCCCTCGGGGCAGATACGCAGTATTTT; CDR3aa: CASSLGSGGPLGADTQYF
d_gene: TRBD2; abundance: NA; j_gene: TRBJ2-5; len: 16; v_gene: TRBV5-6; CDR3nt: TGTGCCAGCAGCCCAGAACTAGCGGGGGAGGAAGAGACCCAGTACTTC; CDR3aa: CASSPELAGEEETQYF
d_gene: NA; abundance: NA; j_gene: TRBJ2-2; len: 17; v_gene: TRBV13; CDR3nt: TGTGCCAGCAGCTTAATCGGGTCGGGGGGCCTAACCGGGGAGCTGTTTTTT; CDR3aa: CASSLIGSGGLTGELFF
d_gene: TRBD1; abundance: NA; j_gene: TRBJ2-1; len: 14; v_gene: TRBV29-1; CDR3nt: TGCAGCGTTGATGCGGACAGGGTTTACAATGAGCAGTTCTTC; CDR3aa: CSVDADRVYNEQFF
d_gene: NA; abundance: NA; j_gene: TRBJ1-6; len: 13; v_gene: TRBV7-2; CDR3nt: TGTGCCAGCAGCTTAGAGGGAGCATCACCCCTCCACTTT; CDR3aa: CASSLEGASPLHF
d_gene: NA; abundance: NA; j_gene: TRBJ1-4; len: 14; v_gene: TRBV27; CDR3nt: TGTGCCAGCAGCCTGGCCCTCAACCGTGAAAAACTGTTTTTT; CDR3aa: CASSLALNREKLFF
d_gene: NA; abundance: NA; j_gene: TRBJ2-3; len: 14; v_gene: TRBV6-5; CDR3nt: TGTGCCAGCAGCAACGGACAGAGCACAGATACGCAGTATTTT; CDR3aa: CASSNGQSTDTQYF
d_gene: NA; abundance: NA; j_gene: TRBJ1-2; len: 13; v_gene: TRBV29-1; CDR3nt: TGCAGCGTCTTCTATGACAGCATCAATGGCTACACCTTC; CDR3aa: CSVFYDSINGYTF
d_gene: NA; abundance: NA; j_gene: TRBJ1-2; len: 15; v_gene: TRBV9; CDR3nt: TGTGCCAGCAGCGTACAGTCAGGGATTAACTATGGCTACACCTTC; CDR3aa: CASSVQSGINYGYTF
d_gene: NA; abundance: NA; j_gene: TRBJ1-1; len: 15; v_gene: TRBV5-1; CDR3nt: TGCGCCAGCAGCTTGGCCGCAGGGACTTACACTGAAGCTTTCTTT; CDR3aa: CASSLAAGTYTEAFF
d_gene: NA; abundance: few; j_gene: TRBJ1-3; len: 16; v_gene: TRBV7-2; CDR3nt: TGTGCCAGCAGCATCGGACAAGTCGCCTCTGGAAACACCATATATTTT; CDR3aa: CASSIGQVASGNTIYF
d_gene: NA; abundance: NA; j_gene: TRBJ2-3; len: 20; v_gene: TRBV4-3; CDR3nt: TGCGCCAGCAGCCAAGACCGACTGTTGACCTCTATCTCCCGCACAGATACGCAGTATTTT; CDR3aa: CASSQDRLLTSISRTDTQYF
d_gene: NA; abundance: once; j_gene: TRBJ1-5; len: 15; v_gene: TRBV4-2; CDR3nt: TGTGCCAGCAGCCAAGATAGATCCCCCGGTCAGCCCCAGCATTTT; CDR3aa: CASSQDRSPGQPQHF
d_gene: NA; abundance: NA; j_gene: TRBJ1-2; len: 14; v_gene: TRBV5-6; CDR3nt: TGTGCCAGCAGCTTGGTCTCAGGGAACTATGGCTACACCTTC; CDR3aa: CASSLVSGNYGYTF
d_gene: NA; abundance: NA; j_gene: TRBJ1-2; len: 17; v_gene: TRBV7-8; CDR3nt: TGTGCCAGCAGCTTAGTAGGCAGAGGGCCCTCTACCTATGGCTACACCTTC; CDR3aa: CASSLVGRGPSTYGYTF
d_gene: NA; abundance: NA; j_gene: TRBJ2-2; len: 14; v_gene: TRBV19; CDR3nt: TGTGCCAGTAAGACTGAAAACCCCACCGGGGAGCTGTTTTTT; CDR3aa: CASKTENPTGELFF
d_gene: TRBD2; abundance: NA; j_gene: TRBJ2-6; len: 17; v_gene: TRBV7-9; CDR3nt: TGTGCCAGCAGTGACCAGGGTAGCGGGTCTGGGGCCAACGTCCTGACTTTC; CDR3aa: CASSDQGSGSGANVLTF
d_gene: NA; abundance: NA; j_gene: TRBJ1-5; len: 15; v_gene: TRBV27; CDR3nt: TGTGCCAGCAGTTTGGCAGTCAATAGCAATCAGCCCCAGCATTTT; CDR3aa: CASSLAVNSNQPQHF
d_gene: TRBD1; abundance: NA; j_gene: TRBJ2-7; len: 14; v_gene: TRBV5-4; CDR3nt: TGTGCCAGCAGCTGGAACAGGGGTACCTACGAGCAGTACTTC; CDR3aa: CASSWNRGTYEQYF
d_gene: TRBD1; abundance: few; j_gene: TRBJ1-2; len: 15; v_gene: TRBV6-1; CDR3nt: TGTGCCAGCAATGTCCGACAGGGTCGTAACTATGGCTACACCTTC; CDR3aa: CASNVRQGRNYGYTF
d_gene: NA; abundance: NA; j_gene: TRBJ2-2; len: 13; v_gene: TRBV19; CDR3nt: TGTGCCAGCAGGGGCGGGGGTATCGGGGAGCTGTTTTTT; CDR3aa: CASRGGGIGELFF
d_gene: NA; abundance: NA; j_gene: TRBJ2-7; len: 13; v_gene: TRBV5-1; CDR3nt: TGCGCCAGCAGCTCAGGACAGCTCTACGAGCAGTACTTC; CDR3aa: CASSSGQLYEQYF
d_gene: TRBD1; abundance: NA; j_gene: TRBJ2-3; len: 17; v_gene: TRBV4-3; CDR3nt: TGCGCCAGCAGCCAAGATGGGACAGGGGGCACCGCAGATACGCAGTATTTT; CDR3aa: CASSQDGTGGTADTQYF
d_gene: NA; abundance: few; j_gene: TRBJ1-1; len: 13; v_gene: TRBV6-5; CDR3nt: TGTGCCAGCAGGACATCAACAGGGACGGGAGCTTTCTTT; CDR3aa: CASRTSTGTGAFF
d_gene: TRBD1; abundance: NA; j_gene: TRBJ1-2; len: 15; v_gene: TRBV6-5; CDR3nt: TGTGCCAGCAGAACTGACAGGGGATATAACTATGGCTACACCTTC; CDR3aa: CASRTDRGYNYGYTF
d_gene: NA; abundance: NA; j_gene: TRBJ1-6; len: 16; v_gene: TRBV7-8; CDR3nt: TGTGCCAGCAGCGTCAACAGGAGCTCCTATAATTCACCCCTCCACTTT; CDR3aa: CASSVNRSSYNSPLHF
d_gene: NA; abundance: NA; j_gene: TRBJ2-1; len: 14; v_gene: TRBV11-3; CDR3nt: TGTGCCAGCAGCTTTTCCAGATACAACAATGAGCAGTTCTTC; CDR3aa: CASSFSRYNNEQFF